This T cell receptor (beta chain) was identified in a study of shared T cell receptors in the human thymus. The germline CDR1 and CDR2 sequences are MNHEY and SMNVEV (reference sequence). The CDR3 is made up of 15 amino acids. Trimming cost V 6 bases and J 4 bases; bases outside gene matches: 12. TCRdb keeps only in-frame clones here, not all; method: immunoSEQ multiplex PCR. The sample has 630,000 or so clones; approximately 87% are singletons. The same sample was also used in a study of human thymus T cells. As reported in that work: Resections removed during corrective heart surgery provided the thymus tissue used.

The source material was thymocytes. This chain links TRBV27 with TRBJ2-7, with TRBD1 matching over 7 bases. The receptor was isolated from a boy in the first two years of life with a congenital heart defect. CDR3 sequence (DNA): TGTGCCAGCAGCAAAACCCCGGGACAGCCATACGAGCAGTACTTC. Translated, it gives CASSKTPGQPYEQYF.